This TCR beta chain was captured in a study of blood T cell repertoires in COVID-19. As for the study in general: Some COVID-19 samples were acute and others convalescent; all came from the United States, Italy and Spain. In each case, the material was cDNA or gDNA derived from T cells, B-cell-depleted T cells, or PBMCs.

In the authors' methods: By means of reference gene primer amplification, nucleated cell counts were estimated. Here immunoSEQ multiplex PCR was the method, and the copy in TCRdb shows in-frame clones only, minus some. V, J and clone size reflect that table, while D and trimming were determined from the DNA. The sample consists of 40,000 to 50,000 clones, 79% of them appearing once. The CDR3 consists of 13 residues. Trimming took 8 bases from V and 0 from J, leaving 5 bases between them. Germline V lookup: CDR1 SNHLY, CDR2 FYNNEI. Sample: peripheral blood. This clonotype was sampled from a man aged 70-80 years with acute or convalescent COVID-19. J is TRBJ1-6 and V is TRBV2; D remains ambiguous. The CDR3 DNA is TGTGCCAGCGGGAGCTCCTATAATTCACCCCTCCACTTT. Its translation is CASGSSYNSPLHF.